This TCR beta chain came from a study of cytomegalovirus exposure and HLA in healthy donors. Clones were read by immunoSEQ multiplex PCR, and TCRdb kept only the in-frame ones, dropping some. The sample has around 49,000 clones; 94% are singletons. The V gene lost 4 bases and the J gene lost 6 bases, with 13 bases spanning the gap. CDR1 and CDR2 from the germline V gene are SEHNR and FQNEAQ (reference sequence). This CDR3 comprises 14 residues. Findings and limits, study-wide: A classifier reportedly called cytomegalovirus status with high sensitivity and specificity. Most TCR sequences were uncommon, yet certain public TCRs appeared in many donors. In vitro, a few CMV-associated chains proved specific for CMV antigens.

Remarks on this clone: The antigen remains unidentified.

V is TRBV7-9 and J is TRBJ2-1, with TRBD2 as a possible D gene (5 bases). The source is a woman aged 18 to 35 in good health and CMV-seropositive. Specimen: PBMCs. CDR3 nucleotides: TGTGCCAGCAGCTACGGGGATTTGGGCAATGAGCAGTTCTTC. Translation gives CASSYGDLGNEQFF.